This T cell receptor beta chain was identified during a study of identical twins. The CDR3 has 11 amino acids. Germline assignment: CDR1 SQVTM and CDR2 ANQGSEA. V lost 3 bases, J lost 8 bases, and 10 bases lay in between. In the case of this clonotype: Its antigen is undetermined.

A universal primer site was added by template switching, and unique molecular identifiers were carried by the cDNA. TCRdb re-analysed the 5' RACE reads in MiXCR, keeping a single row per CDR3 protein. The sample lists a few hundred thousand distinct CDR3 sequences, roughly 9.9% occurring once. Broader study findings: Models underpredicted monozygotic twin sharing of out-of-frame TCR alpha. Fewer insertions marked abundant cord blood beta clonotypes; young adult naive trended weakly, memory not at all. With beta out-of-frame sequences, excess sharing by twins was weaker.

The same specimen was also included in a second study, on yellow fever vaccine responses in identical twins.

The chain employs TRBV29-1 and TRBJ1-2; D call uncertain. The sequencing input was PBMCs. The TCR was taken from a woman younger than 35 in good health. This CDR3 is CSVDAWFGYTF. The CDR3 DNA reads TGCAGCGTTGATGCCTGGTTCGGCTACACCTTC. Together with reference TRBV29-1 and TRBJ1-2, the CDR3 gives the full variable domain: SAVISQKPSRDICQRGTSLTIQCQVDSQVTMMFWYRQQPGQSLTLIATANQGSEATYESGFVIDKFPISRPNLTFSTLTVSNMSPEDSSIYLCSVDAWFGYTFGSGTRLTVV.